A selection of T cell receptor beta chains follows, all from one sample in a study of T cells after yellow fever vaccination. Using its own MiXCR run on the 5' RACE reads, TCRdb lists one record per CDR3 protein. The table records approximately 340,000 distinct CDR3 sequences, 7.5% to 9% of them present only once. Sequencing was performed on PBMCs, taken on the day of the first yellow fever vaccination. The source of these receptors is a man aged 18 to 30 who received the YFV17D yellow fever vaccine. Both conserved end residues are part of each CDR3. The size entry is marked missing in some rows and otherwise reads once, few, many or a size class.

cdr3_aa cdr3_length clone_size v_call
CASSMDRGQPQHF 13 . TRBV7-2
CASATLAGFSTGELFF 16 . TRBV19
CASTSFAGDTEAFF 14 . TRBV5-4
CASSFSRTGGTEAFF 15 few TRBV7-9
CASSLGAWTEAFF 13 many TRBV5-1
CASSPGQGKLGNQPQHF 17 . TRBV6-1
CAISPPPHTGELFF 14 . TRBV10-3
CSAKKNEKLFF 11 . TRBV20-1
CASSLGLADVTTGELFF 17 few TRBV7-7
CATSIDRGSNQPQHF 15 . TRBV15
CASSLALGPSGENTQYF 17 few TRBV9
CASNQNTEAFF 11 few TRBV6-6
CASSFIRADTQYF 13 many TRBV6-2/TRBV6-3
CASRRLAGARDTQYF 15 few TRBV19
CASSARGEPGANVLTF 16 few TRBV4-1
CASSLATDRGNYEQYF 16 . TRBV7-2
CASSRGVTEAFF 12 many TRBV19
CASSFVTGGETQYF 14 few TRBV12-3/TRBV12-4
CASSLDGANGYTF 13 . TRBV5-1
CASTRSGGSSEKLFF 15 few TRBV9
CSARDVQGAAIGYTF 15 few TRBV20-1
CASSSSPSFGNEQFF 15 few TRBV7-9
CASSSIREGKRTEAFF 16 few TRBV9
CASSLAASNSGELFF 15 many TRBV5-1
CASSLARGFGNEQFF 15 many TRBV5-1
CASSFKPGQEEKLFF 15 many TRBV7-2
CASSPGTGVEKLFF 14 many TRBV28
CAISDTRGHEQYF 13 . TRBV10-3
CASSLDTLNTEAFF 14 . TRBV18
CSVPSGASYNEQFF 14 . TRBV20-1
CSATRDWNQPQHF 13 few TRBV20-1
CSGTENTGELFF 12 few TRBV29-1
CASSYSKTGGYNSPLHF 17 few TRBV6-5
CASSSRGRSENTEAFF 16 . TRBV7-9
CSARDATGGNEKLFF 15 many TRBV20-1
CASSSDRSGELFF 13 . TRBV7-6
CASSLEGGLNGNTEAFF 17 many TRBV7-6
CASSRTPSSEAFF 13 few TRBV19
CASSRNYQSTDTQYF 15 . TRBV18
CSALVQGGQPQHF 13 few TRBV20-1
CASSLEWASYNEQFF 15 few TRBV5-1
CASSPEGAILETQYF 15 few TRBV18
CATSRESAGGGHGANVLTF 19 few TRBV15
CASSLARGSYNEQFF 15 . TRBV5-1
CASSPGTYEQFF 12 . TRBV5-5
CASSLSRGPQETQYF 15 . TRBV4-3
CASSSEAGRAYEQYF 15 few TRBV7-2
CASSVAGVNTEAFF 14 . TRBV9
CASSEQGGYTF 11 many TRBV25-1
CASSSRVVLRDTGELFF 17 . TRBV7-8
CASRGLAGDTQYF 13 many TRBV12-3/TRBV12-4
CASSATDPNRGGNYGYTF 18 . TRBV9
CASRPSGQNTEAFF 14 few TRBV3-1
CASSYGLTPYNEQFF 15 few TRBV6-5
CATSVGGPGGTQYF 14 few TRBV6-1